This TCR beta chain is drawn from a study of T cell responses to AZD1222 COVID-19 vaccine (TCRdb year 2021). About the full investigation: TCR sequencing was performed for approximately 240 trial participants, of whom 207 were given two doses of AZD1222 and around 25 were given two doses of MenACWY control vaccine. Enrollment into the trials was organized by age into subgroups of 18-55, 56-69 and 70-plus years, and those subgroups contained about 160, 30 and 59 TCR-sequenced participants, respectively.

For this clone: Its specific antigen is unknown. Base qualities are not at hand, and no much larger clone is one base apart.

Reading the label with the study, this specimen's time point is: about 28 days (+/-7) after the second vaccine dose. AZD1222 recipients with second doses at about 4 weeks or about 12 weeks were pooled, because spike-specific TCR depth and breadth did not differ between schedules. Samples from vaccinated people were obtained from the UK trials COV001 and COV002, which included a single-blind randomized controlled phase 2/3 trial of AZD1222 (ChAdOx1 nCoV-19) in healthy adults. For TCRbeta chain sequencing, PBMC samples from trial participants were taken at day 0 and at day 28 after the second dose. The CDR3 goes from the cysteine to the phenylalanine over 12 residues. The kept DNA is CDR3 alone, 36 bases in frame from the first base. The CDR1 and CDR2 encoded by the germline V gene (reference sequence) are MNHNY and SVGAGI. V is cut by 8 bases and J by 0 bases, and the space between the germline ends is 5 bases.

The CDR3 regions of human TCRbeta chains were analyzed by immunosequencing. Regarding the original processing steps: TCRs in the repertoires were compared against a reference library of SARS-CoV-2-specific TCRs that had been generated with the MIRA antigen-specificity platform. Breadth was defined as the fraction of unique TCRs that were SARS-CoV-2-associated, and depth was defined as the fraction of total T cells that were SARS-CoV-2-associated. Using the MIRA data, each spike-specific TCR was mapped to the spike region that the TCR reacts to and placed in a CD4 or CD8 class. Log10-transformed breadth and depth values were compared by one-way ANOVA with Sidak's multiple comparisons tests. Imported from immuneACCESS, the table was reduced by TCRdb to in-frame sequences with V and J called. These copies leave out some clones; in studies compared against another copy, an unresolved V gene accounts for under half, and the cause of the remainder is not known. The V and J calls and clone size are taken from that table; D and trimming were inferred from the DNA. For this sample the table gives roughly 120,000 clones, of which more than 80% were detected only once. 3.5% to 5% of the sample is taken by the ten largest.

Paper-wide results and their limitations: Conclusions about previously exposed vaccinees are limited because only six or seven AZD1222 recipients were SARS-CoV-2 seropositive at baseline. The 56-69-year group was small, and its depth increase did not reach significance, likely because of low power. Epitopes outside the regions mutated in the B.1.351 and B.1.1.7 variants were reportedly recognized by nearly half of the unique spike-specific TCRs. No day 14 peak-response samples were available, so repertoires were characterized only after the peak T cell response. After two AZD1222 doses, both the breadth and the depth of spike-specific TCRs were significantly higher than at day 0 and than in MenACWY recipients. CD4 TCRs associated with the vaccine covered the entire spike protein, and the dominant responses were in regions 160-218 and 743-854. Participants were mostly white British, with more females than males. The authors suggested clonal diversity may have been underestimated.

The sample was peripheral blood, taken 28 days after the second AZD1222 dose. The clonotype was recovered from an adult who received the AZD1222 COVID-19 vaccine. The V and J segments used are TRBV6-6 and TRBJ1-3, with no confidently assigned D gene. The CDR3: CASLGSGNTIYF. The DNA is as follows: TGTGCCAGCCTGGGCTCTGGAAACACCATATATTTT.